This T cell receptor (beta chain) was observed in a study of OX40 agonist ivuxolimab in advanced cancers. Regarding the study as a whole: Part of the nonresponder group also had normalized T-cell clonal expansion that was low. What antigens the expanded peripheral T cells recognized was never established. Blood T cells, both CD4+ and CD8+, expanded clonally by week 6 at 0.1 to 3.0 mg/kg.

Remarks on this clone: Its cognate antigen is unknown.

This CDR3 is 12 amino acids long. The V gene's germline CDR1 is KGHSH and CDR2 LQKENI. Trimming removed 3 bases at V and 6 bases at J, with 8 bases between. TCRdb keeps only in-frame clones here, not all; method: immunoSEQ multiplex PCR. The sample has some 50,000 clones; about four fifths are singletons. This chain joins TRBV18 and TRBJ1-1; D gene unclear. Specimen: CD4+ or CD8+ T cells sorted from blood, collected in a trial of the OX40 agonist ivuxolimab. The clonotype comes from an adult with an advanced solid tumor such as melanoma, head and neck, liver or kidney cancer. CDR3 bases: TGTGCCAGCTCACCCGATTCCGCTGAAGCTTTCTTT. Protein product: CASSPDSAEAFF.